This T cell receptor (beta chain) emerged from a study of T-cell reconstitution after alpha-beta-depleted transplantation in children. Unique molecular identifiers were used to barcode this TCRbeta library. Using its own MiXCR run on the PCR reads, TCRdb lists one record per CDR3 protein. The sample lists 600,000 to 700,000 distinct CDR3 sequences; roughly 15% were seen once. At least ten counts were recorded for this clonotype. The CDR3 runs 13 residues. V lost 3 bases, J lost 5 bases, and 7 bases lay in between. The sequences come from PBMCs from the stem cell graft donor, collected from the stem cell graft. The receptor was isolated from a human donor who donated a stem cell graft to a child with acute myeloid leukemia. The chain has TRBV12-3 or TRBV12-4 and TRBJ2-2, with D uncertain. CDR3 in amino acids: CASSFVGTGELFF. CDR3 bases: TGTGCCAGCAGTTTCGTAGGAACCGGGGAGCTGTTTTTT.